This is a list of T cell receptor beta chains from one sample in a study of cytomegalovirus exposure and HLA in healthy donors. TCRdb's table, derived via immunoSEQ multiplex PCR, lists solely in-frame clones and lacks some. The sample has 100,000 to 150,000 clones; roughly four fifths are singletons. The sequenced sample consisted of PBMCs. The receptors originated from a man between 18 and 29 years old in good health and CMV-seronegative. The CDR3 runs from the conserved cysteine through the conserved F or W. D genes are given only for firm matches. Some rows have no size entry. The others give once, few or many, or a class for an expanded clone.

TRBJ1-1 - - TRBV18 CASSQDGVNTEAFF TGTGCCAGCTCACAGGACGGGGTGAACACTGAAGCTTTCTTT
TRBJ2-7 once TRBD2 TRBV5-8 CASSPGGVLGRSYEQYF TGTGCCAGCAGCCCCGGGGGGGTATTAGGGAGATCCTACGAGCAGTACTTC
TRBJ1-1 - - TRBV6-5 CASSGFDRFTEAFF TGTGCCAGCAGTGGGTTTGACAGGTTCACTGAAGCTTTCTTT
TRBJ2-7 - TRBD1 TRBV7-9 CASSLAPGTGTHEQYF TGTGCCAGCAGCTTAGCCCCCGGGACAGGGACACACGAGCAGTACTTC
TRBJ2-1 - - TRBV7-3 CASSSQGGVTYNEQFF TGTGCCAGCAGCTCTCAAGGGGGGGTCACCTACAATGAGCAGTTCTTC
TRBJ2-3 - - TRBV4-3 CASSQDWGGPADTQYF TGCGCCAGCAGCCAAGATTGGGGGGGGCCAGCAGATACGCAGTATTTT
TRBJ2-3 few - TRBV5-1 CASRAGHSTDTQYF TGCGCCAGCAGGGCAGGCCACAGCACAGATACGCAGTATTTT
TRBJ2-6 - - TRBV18 CASSPPAPRVLTF TGTGCCAGCTCACCACCGGCACCCCGCGTCCTGACTTTC
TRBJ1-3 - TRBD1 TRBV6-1 CASSTGVSGNTIYF TGTGCCAGCAGCACAGGGGTCTCTGGAAACACCATATATTTT
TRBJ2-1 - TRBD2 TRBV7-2 CASSPSGVYPYNEQFF TGTGCCAGCAGCCCTAGCGGGGTATATCCCTACAATGAGCAGTTCTTC
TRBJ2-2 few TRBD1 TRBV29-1 CSVELQGDTGELFF TGCAGCGTCGAGTTACAGGGGGACACCGGGGAGCTGTTTTTT
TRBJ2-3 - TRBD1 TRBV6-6 CASSYPMGQGDTQYF TGTGCCAGCAGTTACCCGATGGGACAGGGTGATACGCAGTATTTT
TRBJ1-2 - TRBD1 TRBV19 CASSDRVYGYTF TGTGCCAGTAGTGACAGGGTCTATGGCTACACCTTC
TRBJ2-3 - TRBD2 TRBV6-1 CASGEGGDADTQYF TGTGCCAGTGGGGAGGGCGGGGATGCAGATACGCAGTATTTT
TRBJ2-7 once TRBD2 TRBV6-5 CASSYSKLANLNEQYF TGTGCCAGCAGTTACTCGAAACTAGCGAACTTGAACGAGCAGTACTTC
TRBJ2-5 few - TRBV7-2 CASSGRDSGETQYF TGTGCCAGCAGCGGTCGGGACTCGGGAGAGACCCAGTACTTC
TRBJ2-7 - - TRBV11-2 CASSPPRPWAEQYF TGTGCCAGCAGCCCCCCGCGTCCCTGGGCCGAGCAGTACTTC
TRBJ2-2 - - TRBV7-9 CASSSGTLNTGELFF TGTGCCAGCAGCTCCGGGACTTTGAACACCGGGGAGCTGTTTTTT
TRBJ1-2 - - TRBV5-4 CASSETGIYGYTF TGTGCCAGCAGCGAGACAGGCATCTATGGCTACACCTTC
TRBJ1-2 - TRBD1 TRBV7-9 CASSVGGIGGDYGYTF TGTGCCAGCAGCGTCGGGGGAATAGGGGGCGACTATGGCTACACCTTC
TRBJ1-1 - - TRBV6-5 CASSYSVALNTEAFF TGTGCCAGCAGTTACTCTGTAGCCCTGAACACTGAAGCTTTCTTT
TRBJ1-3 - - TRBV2 CASSEGVFTGNTIYF TGTGCCAGCAGTGAAGGTGTGTTTACAGGAAACACCATATATTTT
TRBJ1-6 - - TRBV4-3 CASGQDWTATYNSPLHF TGCGCCAGCGGCCAAGATTGGACAGCTACCTATAATTCACCCCTCCACTTT
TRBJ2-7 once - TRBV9 CASSVADSTYEQYF TGTGCCAGCAGCGTAGCTGACAGTACCTACGAGCAGTACTTC
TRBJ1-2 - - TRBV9 CASSVGGRGSYGYTF TGTGCCAGCAGCGTTGGAGGGAGAGGGAGCTATGGCTACACCTTC
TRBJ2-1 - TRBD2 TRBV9 CASSAGLAGGGYNEQFF TGTGCCAGCAGCGCGGGACTAGCGGGGGGCGGGTACAATGAGCAGTTCTTC
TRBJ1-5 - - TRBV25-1 CASSDGVFNQPQHF TGTGCCAGCAGTGACGGGGTCTTCAATCAGCCCCAGCATTTT
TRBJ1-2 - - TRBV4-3 CASSSQGTYGYTF TGCGCCAGCAGCTCTCAGGGTACCTATGGCTACACCTTC
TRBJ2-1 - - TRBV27 CASSLDRPSYNEQFF TGTGCCAGCAGTCTCGACAGGCCGTCCTACAATGAGCAGTTCTTC
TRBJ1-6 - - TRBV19 CASSPGTSLNSPLHF TGTGCCAGTAGTCCCGGGACTTCTCTTAATTCACCCCTCCACTTT
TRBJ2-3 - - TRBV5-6 CASSPPSVITDTQYF TGTGCCAGCAGCCCCCCTAGCGTTATTACAGATACGCAGTATTTT
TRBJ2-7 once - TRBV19 CASSSMGGDEQYF TGTGCCAGTAGTTCCATGGGGGGAGACGAGCAGTACTTC
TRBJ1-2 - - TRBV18 CASSPDSNYGYTF TGTGCCAGCTCACCGGACAGTAACTATGGCTACACCTTC
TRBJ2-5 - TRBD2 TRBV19 CASSRGTSGLQETQYF TGTGCCAGTAGTAGAGGGACTAGCGGGCTTCAAGAGACCCAGTACTTC
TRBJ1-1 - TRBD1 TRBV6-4 CASSDGQGGTEAFF TGTGCCAGCAGTGACGGACAGGGTGGCACTGAAGCTTTCTTT
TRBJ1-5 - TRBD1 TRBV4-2 CASSQDQPGGGNQPQHF TGTGCCAGCAGCCAAGATCAGCCAGGGGGCGGCAATCAGCCCCAGCATTTT
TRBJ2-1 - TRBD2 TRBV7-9 CASSPTSGGVDEQFF TGTGCCAGCAGCCCCACTAGCGGGGGAGTCGATGAGCAGTTCTTC
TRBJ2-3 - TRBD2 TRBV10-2 CASATSGGPTDTQYF TGCGCCAGCGCGACTAGCGGGGGGCCCACAGATACGCAGTATTTT
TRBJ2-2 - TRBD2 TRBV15 CATSLSGGARAGELFF TGTGCCACCAGCTTGAGCGGGGGGGCGAGGGCCGGGGAGCTGTTTTTT
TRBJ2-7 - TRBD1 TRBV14 CASSQVRTGALYEQYF TGTGCCAGCAGCCAAGTCCGGACAGGCGCCCTCTACGAGCAGTACTTC
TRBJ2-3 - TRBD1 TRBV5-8 CASSLIRDRGDTQYF TGTGCCAGCAGCTTGATCCGGGACAGGGGAGATACGCAGTATTTT
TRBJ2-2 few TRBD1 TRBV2 CASSEIRTGPSNTGELFF TGTGCCAGCAGTGAAATACGGACAGGCCCCTCGAACACCGGGGAGCTGTTTTTT
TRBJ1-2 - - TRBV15 CATSRDARGGYTF TGTGCCACCAGCAGAGATGCAAGGGGAGGCTACACCTTC